The clone carrying this T cell receptor (beta chain) has only a few counts. This sample is drawn from a study of blood T cell repertoires in COVID-19. The wider study: The cDNA or gDNA used as material had been derived from T cells, B-cell-depleted T cells, or PBMCs.

The table came from immunoSEQ multiplex PCR; TCRdb's copy has only in-frame clones and leaves some out. The profile shows some 200,000 clones, roughly four fifths of them singletons. The CDR3 loop spans 13 amino acids. Germline lookup yields CDR1 MNHNY and CDR2 SVGAGI (reference sequence). Trimming shortened V by 5 bases and J by 7 bases, and 15 bases separated the two germline ends. The chain employs TRBV6-6 and TRBJ2-7; tentatively, D is TRBD2 (5 bases). Sample: PBMCs or T cells enriched from blood (not recorded which). The clonotype originates from a middle-aged man who had recovered from COVID-19. DNA of the CDR3: TGTGCCAGCAGTGACGTGCAGCGGAGGGAGCAGTACTTC. Amino acids: CASSDVQRREQYF.